A selection of T cell receptor beta chains follows, all from one sample in a study of sequential checkpoint blockade in melanoma. Using immunoSEQ multiplex PCR, the repertoire was profiled, and TCRdb retains in-frame clones only, with some absent. The data hold around 8,800 clones, with 24% observed a single time. The source was tumor tissue (inferred from file names), collected from a patient given nivolumab and ipilimumab in sequence. Every receptor here comes from a human donor with melanoma. Each CDR3 is given with its conserved first and last residue. Each record gives: J gene, D gene, clone size, CDR3 length, V gene, CDR3 protein, CDR3 DNA. D genes are given only for firm matches. Clone size is stated in some rows and not others, as once, few, many or a class when expanded.

J gene: TRBJ1-1; D gene: TRBD1; clone size: medium-sized; CDR3 length: 14; V gene: TRBV28; CDR3 protein: CASAEDRGYTEAFF; CDR3 DNA: TGTGCCAGTGCCGAGGACAGGGGGTATACTGAAGCTTTCTTT
J gene: TRBJ2-1; D gene: NA; clone size: NA; CDR3 length: 15; V gene: TRBV9; CDR3 protein: CASSVEVDLRGEQFF; CDR3 DNA: TGTGCCAGCAGCGTTGAAGTGGACCTAAGGGGTGAGCAGTTCTTC
J gene: TRBJ2-1; D gene: TRBD1; clone size: few; CDR3 length: 14; V gene: TRBV6-8; CDR3 protein: CASSTGQGDNEQFF; CDR3 DNA: TGTGCCAGCAGTACGGGACAGGGGGACAATGAGCAGTTCTTC
J gene: TRBJ2-3; D gene: NA; clone size: many; CDR3 length: 14; V gene: TRBV11-3; CDR3 protein: CASSFFSGTDTQYF; CDR3 DNA: TGTGCCAGCAGCTTTTTCAGCGGCACAGATACGCAGTATTTT
J gene: TRBJ2-7; D gene: NA; clone size: NA; CDR3 length: 15; V gene: TRBV7-6; CDR3 protein: CASSLVLGYLDEQYF; CDR3 DNA: TGTGCCAGCAGCTTAGTCCTAGGGTATTTAGACGAGCAGTACTTC
J gene: TRBJ2-7; D gene: TRBD2; clone size: few; CDR3 length: 21; V gene: TRBV18; CDR3 protein: CASSLRPTPSGSAVTSYEQYF; CDR3 DNA: TGTGCCAGCTCACTCCGACCGACACCTAGCGGGAGCGCCGTTACTTCCTACGAGCAGTACTTC
J gene: TRBJ1-6; D gene: NA; clone size: NA; CDR3 length: 16; V gene: TRBV5-1; CDR3 protein: CASSIRDFSANSPLHF; CDR3 DNA: TGCGCCAGCAGCATTAGGGACTTTTCGGCTAATTCACCCCTCCACTTT
J gene: TRBJ1-5; D gene: NA; clone size: few; CDR3 length: 16; V gene: TRBV9; CDR3 protein: CASSRDLRHSNQPQHF; CDR3 DNA: TGTGCCAGCAGTCGGGACCTCAGGCATAGCAATCAGCCCCAGCATTTT
J gene: TRBJ1-4; D gene: TRBD1; clone size: few; CDR3 length: 14; V gene: TRBV19; CDR3 protein: CASKRQGANEKLFF; CDR3 DNA: TGTGCCAGCAAGCGGCAGGGGGCTAATGAAAAACTGTTTTTT
J gene: TRBJ2-1; D gene: NA; clone size: NA; CDR3 length: 14; V gene: TRBV19; CDR3 protein: CASGRTMLYNEQFF; CDR3 DNA: TGTGCCAGTGGGAGGACAATGCTCTACAATGAGCAGTTCTTC
J gene: TRBJ2-7; D gene: NA; clone size: many; CDR3 length: 15; V gene: TRBV11-3; CDR3 protein: CASSPLGESSYEQYF; CDR3 DNA: TGTGCCAGCAGTCCACTGGGCGAGAGCTCCTACGAGCAGTACTTC
J gene: TRBJ1-2; D gene: NA; clone size: once; CDR3 length: 14; V gene: TRBV29-1; CDR3 protein: CSVERGSANYGYTF; CDR3 DNA: TGCAGCGTTGAAAGAGGGTCGGCCAACTATGGCTACACCTTC
J gene: TRBJ2-3; D gene: TRBD2; clone size: NA; CDR3 length: 20; V gene: TRBV6-8; CDR3 protein: CASSVRGAEGTSGITDTQYF; CDR3 DNA: TGTGCCAGCAGTGTACGAGGCGCAGAGGGGACTAGCGGTATCACAGATACGCAGTATTTT
J gene: TRBJ2-1; D gene: TRBD2; clone size: NA; CDR3 length: 16; V gene: TRBV30; CDR3 protein: CAWSRYLAGGPSEQFF; CDR3 DNA: TGTGCCTGGAGTAGGTATTTAGCGGGAGGGCCAAGTGAGCAGTTCTTC
J gene: TRBJ1-1; D gene: TRBD1; clone size: few; CDR3 length: 14; V gene: TRBV5-1; CDR3 protein: CASRQGGMNTEAFF; CDR3 DNA: TGCGCCAGTCGACAGGGTGGAATGAACACTGAAGCTTTCTTT
J gene: TRBJ2-1; D gene: NA; clone size: many; CDR3 length: 19; V gene: TRBV11-3; CDR3 protein: CASRLTGGALGLASNEQFF; CDR3 DNA: TGTGCCAGCAGGCTGACAGGGGGAGCCTTGGGACTAGCAAGCAATGAGCAGTTCTTC
J gene: TRBJ1-1; D gene: NA; clone size: few; CDR3 length: 15; V gene: TRBV28; CDR3 protein: CASTWGTGMNTEAFF; CDR3 DNA: TGTGCCAGCACCTGGGGGACGGGCATGAACACTGAAGCTTTCTTT
J gene: TRBJ2-7; D gene: TRBD2; clone size: NA; CDR3 length: 18; V gene: TRBV23-1; CDR3 protein: CASSQSASGPPQTYEQYF; CDR3 DNA: TGCGCCAGCAGTCAATCGGCTAGCGGACCTCCCCAGACCTACGAGCAGTACTTC
J gene: TRBJ2-7; D gene: NA; clone size: few; CDR3 length: 11; V gene: TRBV6-7; CDR3 protein: CASSPAYEQYF; CDR3 DNA: TGTGCCAGCAGTCCCGCCTACGAGCAGTACTTC
J gene: TRBJ2-7; D gene: TRBD1; clone size: NA; CDR3 length: 14; V gene: TRBV7-7; CDR3 protein: CASSYGDRVYEQYF; CDR3 DNA: TGTGCCAGCAGCTACGGGGACAGGGTCTACGAGCAGTACTTC
J gene: TRBJ1-3; D gene: NA; clone size: few; CDR3 length: 13; V gene: TRBV30; CDR3 protein: CAWSQGSGNTIYF; CDR3 DNA: TGTGCCTGGAGCCAGGGCTCTGGAAACACCATATATTTT
J gene: TRBJ2-7; D gene: TRBD1; clone size: NA; CDR3 length: 15; V gene: TRBV15; CDR3 protein: CATSSPDRATDEQYF; CDR3 DNA: TGTGCCACCAGCAGCCCGGACAGGGCGACAGACGAGCAGTACTTC
J gene: TRBJ1-2; D gene: NA; clone size: NA; CDR3 length: 12; V gene: TRBV30; CDR3 protein: CAWSKGAYGYTF; CDR3 DNA: TGTGCCTGGAGTAAAGGGGCCTATGGCTACACCTTC
J gene: TRBJ2-3; D gene: TRBD2; clone size: few; CDR3 length: 14; V gene: TRBV9; CDR3 protein: CASSSSGRTDTQYF; CDR3 DNA: TGTGCCAGCAGTTCCAGCGGGAGGACAGATACGCAGTATTTT
J gene: TRBJ1-2; D gene: NA; clone size: NA; CDR3 length: 20; V gene: TRBV19; CDR3 protein: CASSLSRGRSLGVSNYGYTF; CDR3 DNA: TGTGCCAGTAGTCTCTCAAGGGGGAGAAGCCTGGGAGTGTCTAACTATGGCTACACCTTC
J gene: TRBJ2-7; D gene: TRBD2; clone size: NA; CDR3 length: 16; V gene: TRBV28; CDR3 protein: CASIARGLAPSDEQYF; CDR3 DNA: TGTGCCAGCATCGCGCGGGGACTAGCGCCCTCAGACGAGCAGTACTTC
J gene: TRBJ2-1; D gene: TRBD1; clone size: many; CDR3 length: 13; V gene: TRBV6-8; CDR3 protein: CASSYWTGNEQFF; CDR3 DNA: TGTGCCAGCAGTTACTGGACAGGCAATGAGCAGTTCTTC
J gene: TRBJ2-1; D gene: TRBD1; clone size: few; CDR3 length: 15; V gene: TRBV30; CDR3 protein: CAWSVKGTGGNEQFF; CDR3 DNA: TGTGCCTGGAGTGTAAAGGGGACAGGGGGCAATGAGCAGTTCTTC
J gene: TRBJ1-4; D gene: NA; clone size: NA; CDR3 length: 14; V gene: TRBV19; CDR3 protein: CASKGQATNEKLFF; CDR3 DNA: TGTGCCAGTAAAGGTCAGGCAACTAATGAAAAACTGTTTTTT
J gene: TRBJ1-5; D gene: NA; clone size: NA; CDR3 length: 16; V gene: TRBV19; CDR3 protein: CASLRGRDGKGQPQHF; CDR3 DNA: TGTGCCAGTTTAAGGGGCAGGGACGGAAAGGGTCAGCCCCAGCATTTT
J gene: TRBJ2-1; D gene: TRBD2; clone size: few; CDR3 length: 16; V gene: TRBV11-3; CDR3 protein: CASSGDTSASYNEQFF; CDR3 DNA: TGTGCCAGCAGCGGTGATACTAGCGCCAGCTACAATGAGCAGTTCTTC
J gene: TRBJ2-1; D gene: TRBD1; clone size: many; CDR3 length: 16; V gene: TRBV6-8; CDR3 protein: CAISGLSGQGTQEQFF; CDR3 DNA: TGTGCCATCAGTGGGCTTTCCGGACAGGGAACTCAAGAGCAGTTCTTC
J gene: TRBJ2-7; D gene: TRBD2; clone size: NA; CDR3 length: 16; V gene: TRBV30; CDR3 protein: CAWSVRLAGAQSEQYF; CDR3 DNA: TGTGCCTGGAGTGTACGACTAGCGGGAGCGCAATCCGAGCAGTACTTC
J gene: TRBJ2-5; D gene: TRBD2; clone size: NA; CDR3 length: 14; V gene: TRBV9; CDR3 protein: CASSGQREFETQYF; CDR3 DNA: TGTGCCAGCAGCGGTCAGCGGGAATTCGAGACCCAGTACTTC
J gene: TRBJ1-1; D gene: TRBD1; clone size: few; CDR3 length: 15; V gene: TRBV29-1; CDR3 protein: CSVVGEGAMNTEAFF; CDR3 DNA: TGCAGCGTTGTGGGGGAGGGGGCTATGAACACTGAAGCTTTCTTT
J gene: TRBJ1-5; D gene: NA; clone size: medium-sized; CDR3 length: 14; V gene: TRBV11-3; CDR3 protein: CASSLDGSNQPQHF; CDR3 DNA: TGTGCCAGCAGCCTGGACGGTAGCAATCAGCCCCAGCATTTT
J gene: TRBJ2-7; D gene: NA; clone size: few; CDR3 length: 14; V gene: TRBV11-3; CDR3 protein: CASSFYGSSYEQYF; CDR3 DNA: TGTGCCAGCAGCTTCTACGGTAGCTCCTACGAGCAGTACTTC
J gene: TRBJ2-2; D gene: TRBD1; clone size: medium-sized; CDR3 length: 16; V gene: TRBV10-3; CDR3 protein: CAISESDREYTGELFF; CDR3 DNA: TGTGCCATCAGTGAGTCGGACAGGGAGTACACCGGGGAGCTGTTTTTT
J gene: TRBJ2-5; D gene: TRBD2; clone size: NA; CDR3 length: 15; V gene: TRBV28; CDR3 protein: CASRSLAGGGETQYF; CDR3 DNA: TGTGCCAGCAGGAGTCTAGCGGGAGGGGGTGAGACCCAGTACTTC
J gene: TRBJ2-1; D gene: TRBD2; clone size: many; CDR3 length: 15; V gene: TRBV11-3; CDR3 protein: CASSPTSGIYHEQFF; CDR3 DNA: TGTGCCAGCAGCCCAACTAGCGGGATTTACCATGAGCAGTTCTTC
J gene: TRBJ1-1; D gene: NA; clone size: medium-sized; CDR3 length: 16; V gene: TRBV11-3; CDR3 protein: CASSFYLGPMDTEAFF; CDR3 DNA: TGTGCCAGCAGCTTCTACTTAGGCCCTATGGACACTGAAGCTTTCTTT
J gene: TRBJ2-3; D gene: NA; clone size: few; CDR3 length: 14; V gene: TRBV19; CDR3 protein: CASSPLGSSDTQYF; CDR3 DNA: TGTGCCAGTAGTCCTCTGGGGTCAAGCGATACGCAGTATTTT
J gene: TRBJ1-1; D gene: TRBD1; clone size: few; CDR3 length: 14; V gene: TRBV28; CDR3 protein: CASTLGQRYTEAFF; CDR3 DNA: TGTGCCAGCACCCTGGGACAGCGCTACACTGAAGCTTTCTTT
J gene: TRBJ2-5; D gene: NA; clone size: few; CDR3 length: 11; V gene: TRBV6-7; CDR3 protein: CASSYWETQYF; CDR3 DNA: TGTGCCAGCAGTTACTGGGAGACCCAGTACTTC
J gene: TRBJ2-1; D gene: TRBD2; clone size: few; CDR3 length: 15; V gene: TRBV6-8; CDR3 protein: CASSLGRPLSDEQFF; CDR3 DNA: TGTGCCAGCAGCCTCGGGAGGCCCCTCTCCGATGAGCAGTTCTTC
J gene: TRBJ2-1; D gene: NA; clone size: few; CDR3 length: 15; V gene: TRBV6-1; CDR3 protein: CASSEAGLTYNEQFF; CDR3 DNA: TGTGCCAGCAGTGAAGCTGGACTAACCTACAATGAGCAGTTCTTC